This T cell receptor (beta chain) came from a study of blood T cell repertoires in COVID-19. Study information: Sources were T cells, B-cell-depleted T cells, or PBMCs; the material itself was cDNA or gDNA.

TCRdb keeps only in-frame clones here, not all; method: immunoSEQ multiplex PCR. Altogether tens of thousands of clones are present, roughly 90% being singletons, with the ten largest covering around 3.9%. This clonotype was obtained from a man aged 65-85 years with acute or convalescent COVID-19. Sequenced input: peripheral blood.

The CDR3 sequence: CASSRTGIFQPQHF. For the CDR3, the DNA is TGTGCCAGCAGTAGGACAGGGATTTTTCAGCCCCAGCATTTT. This chain connects TRBV28 to TRBJ1-5; 8 bases map to TRBD1. V shed 5 bases and J 6 bases; nucleotides not matched to a gene: 6. Germline loops: CDR1 MDHEN, CDR2 SYDVKM. The CDR3 totals 14 residues.